This TCR beta chain comes out of a study of T-cell reconstitution after alpha-beta-depleted transplantation in children. This clonotype was counted many times. The authors prepared the TCRbeta library with unique molecular identifiers. MiXCR, run by TCRdb on the PCR reads, gives a single entry per CDR3 protein. The sample carries approximately 130,000 distinct CDR3 sequences, about 9.9% recorded once. V dropped 6 bases and J dropped 0 bases, with 9 bases sitting between them. Germline assignment: CDR1 MNHEY and CDR2 SVGEGT. The CDR3 sequence is 14 residues long. The V and J genes are TRBV6-2 or TRBV6-3 and TRBJ2-4; TRBD1 or TRBD2 may be the D gene (5 bases each). The receptor was isolated from a girl in the first two years of life who had a stem cell transplant for combined immunodeficiency, so the T cells may come from the graft donor. Sample: PBMCs, mostly from graft donor cells, taken 180 days after TCRalphabeta/CD19-depleted stem cell transplant. CDR3 nucleotides: TGTGCCAGCAGGGGGGAGATAGCCAAAAACATTCAGTACTTC. It codes for CASRGEIAKNIQYF.